This T cell receptor (beta chain) was sequenced for a study of T cell repertoires in ileal Crohn's disease (dated by TCRdb to between 2017 and 2020). Notes on the research overall: At the time of surgery, around a third of patients were active smokers, and the median duration of disease was around eight years. Every patient underwent surgery because of a complication, which was stricturing disease in 61% of cases and penetrating disease in around 39%. Postoperative therapy was given to about half of the patients, with thiopurines administered to over 10 patients and anti-TNF agents administered to 15 to 20 patients. The M0 samples consisted of biopsies taken from the inflamed part of the ileum within the surgical resection specimen. For commercial TCRB immunosequencing, around 0.5 micrograms of biopsy DNA were submitted for each sample. The TCR repertoire was analysed in 50 to 70 patients with Crohn's disease drawn from a prospective multicentre cohort. The study ran alongside a multicentre cohort designed to identify predictors of early endoscopic recurrence after ileocolonic resection. Endoscopic postoperative recurrence was defined by a Rutgeerts score above i0. A total of some 170 mucosal samples from approximately 57 patients were sequenced, collected from several sites on the surgical specimen as well as at postoperative endoscopy. General study outcomes and caveats: Compared with CD4 T cells, sorted CD8 T cells contained more high-frequency clones, which suggests that the mucosal expansions were mostly CD8. Compared with non-smokers, patients who were active smokers at surgery showed a significantly higher proportion of clonal expansions (approximately 26% vs 17%, p=0.02). Endoscopic recurrence was linked to a higher percentage of high-frequency clones at surgery, and recurrence occurred in every patient whose clonality exceeded 26.8% (18/57). Mucosal CD4 and CD8 T cells were sorted and sequenced only in a subgroup of patients, the size of which was not stated.

The library was made by the immunoSEQ multiplex PCR assay. Adaptive Biotechnology amplified CDR3 regions from genomic DNA with a two-step multiplex PCR that controlled for amplification bias. In the first PCR, primers covered every V and J gene segment, and in the second PCR, barcodes and Illumina adapters were added. CDR3 libraries were sequenced using an Illumina instrument. On the authors' methods: Analysis combined the vendor-provided pipelines with custom analysis of raw data in R/Bioconductor under R version 3.3.0. Clonality, which ranges from 0 to 1, was calculated as the inverse of the normalised Shannon entropy across all productive clones. High-frequency clones were defined as the share of the repertoire occupied by the top 100 clones, with only clones passing a 95% confidence test being retained. Overlap between samples was measured with the Morisita-Horn index, while repertoire diversity was measured with the Simpson index. Drawn from immuneACCESS, this table holds only the in-frame rearrangements with V and J called that TCRdb kept. Clones are partly lost; checked studies trace under half to an unresolved V gene and leave the rest unexplained. That table is the source of V, J and clone size, and D and trimming were worked out from the DNA. The sample table records roughly 16,000 clones; roughly nine tenths of these occur just once. 6% to 8.5% of the sample belongs to the ten largest clones.

Of note for this clone: The antigen this receptor binds is unknown. No qualities accompany the bases; no much larger clone lies one base away.

The time point label on this specimen signifies: inflamed ileum from the surgical specimen. Adults with ileal or ileocolonic Crohn's disease for whom ileocolonic resection was indicated were considered eligible. Before DNA extraction, whole ileal mucosal biopsies were kept frozen at -80 degrees C. Genomic DNA was extracted from frozen whole biopsies with a TRizol-based method and quantified on a NanoDrop 2000 spectrophotometer. CDR1 and CDR2, per the germline V gene, are SGDLS and YYNGEE. V and J are trimmed by 0 bases and 6 bases, and the gene matches miss 5 bases of the junction. From the cysteine through the phenylalanine, the CDR3 covers 15 amino acids. Only the CDR3 DNA stays, 45 bases, in frame from base 1.

The sample comprised ileal tissue. The chain couples TRBV9 to TRBJ2-2; TRBD2 lines up with 7 middle nucleotides. The TCR sequence derives from an adult with Crohn's disease. Read as DNA, the sequence is TGTGCCAGCAGCGTAGAAAGCGGGGTGGCCGGGGAGCTGTTTTTT. Translated, it reads CASSVESGVAGELFF. Joined to the reference TRBV9 and TRBJ2-2 proteins, this CDR3 gives the full variable domain: DSGVTQTPKHLITATGQRVTLRCSPRSGDLSVYWYQQSLDQGLQFLIQYYNGEERAKGNILERFSAQQFPDLHSELNLSSLELGDSALYFCASSVESGVAGELFFGEGSRLTVL.